This entry lists 26 T cell receptor beta chains sequenced from one sample in a study of blood T cell repertoires in COVID-19. Libraries were prepared by immunoSEQ multiplex PCR; TCRdb keeps only in-frame clonotypes and omits some of them. The table has roughly 200,000 clones, approximately 90% seen once. The sequenced material came from peripheral blood. All receptors derive from a middle-aged woman who had recovered from COVID-19.

The V and J genes are TRBV6-5 and TRBJ1-2; D gene ambiguous. Trimming pared 0 bases from V and 8 bases from J, leaving 13 bases between. The CDR3 contains 14 residues. In germline, CDR1 is MNHEY, CDR2 SVGAGI. CDR3 nucleotides: TGTGCCAGCAGTTACTCGAGGAGGGCGCAAGGCTACACCTTC. Its translation: CASSYSRRAQGYTF.

In this sample, this clone turned up once. The chain recombines TRBV7-6 with TRBJ1-6; 7 positions agree with TRBD1. The ends lost 5 bases at V and 6 bases at J; junction bases unmatched: 7. CDR3 size: 15 residues. Germline V lookup: CDR1 SGHVS, CDR2 FNYEAQ. Here the CDR3 DNA reads TGTGCCAGCAGCGAAACCGGGACAGCTAATTCACCCCTCCACTTT. Translation gives CASSETGTANSPLHF.

This clone was seen many times. The chain combines TRBV29-1 with TRBJ1-2, with 7 bases matching TRBD1. The germline V gene encodes CDR1 SQVTM and CDR2 ANQGSEA. This CDR3 has 14 residues. V was clipped by 3 bases and J by 4 bases; unmatched bases: 8. The CDR3 sequence: CSVDKGQSSYGYTF. CDR3 nucleotides: TGCAGCGTTGATAAGGGACAGTCCTCCTATGGCTACACCTTC. Full variable domain (rest looked up from reference TRBV29-1 and TRBJ1-2): SAVISQKPSRDICQRGTSLTIQCQVDSQVTMMFWYRQQPGQSLTLIATANQGSEATYESGFVIDKFPISRPNLTFSTLTVSNMSPEDSSIYLCSVDKGQSSYGYTFGSGTRLTVV.

This rearrangement joins TRBV12-3 or TRBV12-4 to TRBJ2-2; no reliable D call. The germline V and J ends were trimmed by 5 bases and 3 bases, with 4 bases remaining between them. CDR3 length equals 12 residues. The CDR3: CASSPDTGELFF. In DNA form, the CDR3 reads TGTGCCAGCAGTCCTGACACCGGGGAGCTGTTTTTT.

Turning to this clone: Other DNA sequences in the sample encode the same CDR3. V gene TRBV6-5 combines with J gene TRBJ2-5; D is undetermined. The germline V gene has CDR1 MNHEY and CDR2 SVGAGI. The CDR3 is 13 residues long. V lost 6 bases and J lost 3, with 11 bases in between. CDR3 coding DNA: TGTGCCAGCAGCCTTACGGGTAAAGAGACCCAGTACTTC. It is translated as CASSLTGKETQYF.

V is TRBV11-2 and J is TRBJ2-1; D is possibly TRBD2 (5 bases). V lost 5 bases, J lost 6 bases, and 17 bases lay in between. Germline lookup yields CDR1 SGHAT and CDR2 FQNNGV. The CDR3 spans 15 residues. In nucleotides, the CDR3 is TGTGCCAGCAGCCTCGGAAGGACTTGGGGCAATGAGCAGTTCTTC. Translated: CASSLGRTWGNEQFF. Full variable domain (missing parts from reference TRBV11-2 and TRBJ2-1): EAGVAQSPRYKIIEKRQSVAFWCNPISGHATLYWYQQILGQGPKLLIQFQNNGVVDDSQLPKDRFSAERLKGVDSTLKIQPAKLEDSAVYLCASSLGRTWGNEQFFGPGTRLTVL.

CDR3 loop: CASSVAGQGTEAFF. CDR3 sequence (DNA): TGTGCCAGCAGCGTAGCCGGACAGGGGACTGAAGCTTTCTTT. This chain links TRBV9 with TRBJ1-1, with 9 positions matching TRBD1. CDR1 and CDR2 from the germline V gene are SGDLS and YYNGEE. The CDR3 runs to 14 residues. J lost 5 bases, V lost 0 bases, and 2 bases had no gene match.

V gene TRBV28 combines with J gene TRBJ1-6, with 9 bases lining up with TRBD1. The V gene end was trimmed by 4 bases and the J gene end by 9 bases; junction bases not matched to a gene: 10. Germline V lookup: CDR1 MDHEN, CDR2 SYDVKM. The CDR3 runs 16 residues. In DNA, the CDR3 is TGTGCCAGCAGTTCTCCCGGGACAGGGAAGGGTTCACCCCTCCACTTT. Amino acid sequence: CASSSPGTGKGSPLHF.

The rearrangement uses TRBV23-1 and TRBJ2-1, with 7 bases matching TRBD2. TRBV23-1 counts as an open reading frame of uncertain function. The junction had 4 bases not matched to a gene; V was cut back by 2 bases and J by 0 bases. The CDR3 extends over 16 amino acids. The DNA of the CDR3 is TGCGCCAGCAGTCAACCGAGCGGGACCTCCTACAATGAGCAGTTCTTC. Translation: CASSQPSGTSYNEQFF.

The CDR3 protein is CASSQQGIANTEAFF. The CDR3 region has the DNA TGTGCCAGCTCACAACAGGGGATCGCTAACACTGAAGCTTTCTTT. V gene TRBV18 combines with J gene TRBJ1-1; 7 bases align to TRBD1. Germline CDR1 is KGHSH and CDR2 is LQKENI. V shed 4 bases and J 2 bases; nucleotides not matched to a gene: 7. The CDR3 is 15 amino acids.

This chain connects TRBV14 to TRBJ1-5, with TRBD1 matching over 9 bases. V shed 2 bases and J 4 bases; nucleotides not matched to a gene: 15. Per the germline V gene, CDR1 is SGHDN and CDR2 is FVKESK. CDR3 length equals 19 residues. CDR3 DNA sequence: TGTGCCAGCAGCCAAACAAAACCTGGACAGGGGCAGGGTAATCAGCCCCAGCATTTT. Its translation is CASSQTKPGQGQGNQPQHF.

The CDR3 DNA sequence: TGTGCCAGCAGCCTTACACCTCCCACCTTCGATGAGCAGTTCTTC. Amino acid sequence: CASSLTPPTFDEQFF. The V call is TRBV7-9, the J call TRBJ2-1; D is undetermined. Per the germline V gene, CDR1 is SEHNR and CDR2 is FQNEAQ (reference sequence). CDR3 size: 15 residues. The germline V and J ends were trimmed by 5 bases and 8 bases, with 19 bases remaining between them.

V gene TRBV9 combines with J gene TRBJ1-6, with D unclear. The CDR3 contains 14 residues. Trimming took off 4 bases at V and 7 bases at J, with 12 bases between the two ends. Germline-derived CDR1 and CDR2 are SGDLS and YYNGEE. The CDR3 coding sequence is TGTGCCAGCAGCCCCGAACGGGTAAATTCACCCCTCCACTTT. Translating gives CASSPERVNSPLHF. Full variable domain (outside the CDR3, taken from reference TRBV9 and TRBJ1-6): DSGVTQTPKHLITATGQRVTLRCSPRSGDLSVYWYQQSLDQGLQFLIQYYNGEERAKGNILERFSAQQFPDLHSELNLSSLELGDSALYFCASSPERVNSPLHFGNGTRLTVT.

The chain uses TRBV30 and TRBJ2-7, with TRBD2 matching over 8 bases. CDR1 is GTSNPN, CDR2 SVGIG, per germline (reference sequence). The CDR3 contains 13 residues. V gave up 4 bases and J gave up 9 bases; unmatched junction bases: 11. The CDR3 nucleotides read TGTGCCTGGACTGTACAAGCGGGAGCTTGGCAGTACTTC. Its protein product is CAWTVQAGAWQYF.

V gene TRBV6-1 combines with J gene TRBJ2-1; 10 bases fit TRBD2. Trimming removed 2 bases from V and 7 bases from J; junction bases left unmatched: 8. This CDR3 spans 16 amino acids. The germline CDR1 and CDR2 sequences are MNHNS and SASEGT. DNA for the CDR3: TGTGCCAGCAGTGAAATAGCTAGCGGGAGAAAGAATGAGCAGTTCTTC. Protein sequence: CASSEIASGRKNEQFF.

The J gene is TRBJ2-1, the V gene TRBV3-1 (or the pseudogene TRBV3-2); TRBD2 is a possible D gene (5 bases). The CDR3 loop spans 16 amino acids. Trimming left V 0 bases short and J 2 bases short, with 11 bases between. The germline V gene encodes CDR1 LGHDT and CDR2 YNNKEL (reference sequence). The CDR3 here is CASSQDGPLAYNEQFF. The CDR3 DNA sequence: TGTGCCAGCAGCCAAGATGGACCACTAGCCTACAATGAGCAGTTCTTC.

The genes are TRBV3-1 (or the pseudogene TRBV3-2) and TRBJ1-5; unclear D gene. Deletions cut 4 bases from V and 0 bases from J, with 7 bases between. CDR3 length: 14 amino acids. The germline gives CDR1 LGHDT, CDR2 YNNKEL (reference sequence). CDR3 coding DNA: TGTGCCAGCAGCCCCGGGGATAGCAATCAGCCCCAGCATTTT. It is translated as CASSPGDSNQPQHF.

The CDR3 reads CASSVGTGTSGRYEQFF. Here the CDR3 DNA reads TGTGCCAGCAGCGTCGGGACCGGGACTAGCGGGAGGTATGAGCAGTTCTTC. The V gene is TRBV9, the J gene TRBJ2-1, with 15 bases fitting TRBD2. Germline lookup yields CDR1 SGDLS and CDR2 YYNGEE. This CDR3 region has 17 residues. J lost 8 bases, V lost 2 bases, and 8 bases had no gene match.

This clone was found once. This chain joins TRBV24-1 and TRBJ1-1; D is possibly TRBD1 (5 bases). Germline lookup yields CDR1 KGHDR and CDR2 SFDVKD. This CDR3 contains 15 residues. Trimming removed 4 bases from V and 1 base from J, with 12 bases in between. CDR3 sequence: CATSDSTGENTEAFF. For the CDR3, the DNA is TGTGCCACCAGTGACTCTACAGGAGAGAACACTGAAGCTTTCTTT.

V is TRBV4-1 and J is TRBJ1-1, with D possibly being TRBD1 (6 bases). Germline V gene data show CDR1 as MGHRA and CDR2 as YSYEKL. The CDR3 runs to 15 residues. V lost 6 bases to trimming and J lost 0 bases, with 14 bases between them. In DNA, the CDR3 is TGCGCCAGCAGGTTGGAACAGGGAATGAACACTGAAGCTTTCTTT. Residues: CASRLEQGMNTEAFF.

This clone was seen a single time. The chain recombines TRBV3-1 (or the pseudogene TRBV3-2) with TRBJ2-7, with TRBD2 identical over 12 bases. Germline V CDR1 and CDR2: LGHDT, YNNKEL (reference sequence). The CDR3 runs to 14 residues. Trimming cost V 2 bases and J 4 bases; bases outside gene matches: 0. CDR3 DNA: TGTGCCAGCAGCCAACTAGCGGGAGGGTACGAGCAGTACTTC. It specifies CASSQLAGGYEQYF.

For this clone: Other DNA sequences of this sample code for an identical CDR3. The chain joins TRBV3-1 (or the pseudogene TRBV3-2) to TRBJ1-1; the match to TRBD1 covers 7 bases. The length of the CDR3 is 14 residues. From germline, CDR1 is LGHDT and CDR2 YNNKEL (reference sequence). V lost 7 bases, J lost 0 bases, and 5 bases stayed unmatched. CDR3 sequence reads: CASTETGMNTEAFF. DNA for the CDR3: TGTGCCAGCACCGAGACAGGGATGAACACTGAAGCTTTCTTT.

In nucleotides, the CDR3 is TGTGCCAGCAGCTTAGGCCTAGCGCCCTACGAGCAGTACTTC. Its translation is CASSLGLAPYEQYF. The chain is built from TRBV7-3 and TRBJ2-7, with D possibly TRBD2 on 6 matching bases. This CDR3 is 14 amino acids long. Trimming left V 2 bases short and J 2 bases short, with 10 bases between. The germline V gene encodes CDR1 SGHTA and CDR2 FQGTGA.

This clone was observed a handful of times. The chain links TRBV2 to TRBJ1-1; no clear D. Germline V gene lookup returns CDR1 SNHLY and CDR2 FYNNEI. CDR3 length: 14 amino acids. V lost 4 bases and J lost 1, with 10 bases in between. The CDR3 bases are TGTGCCAGCAGTGTAAAACGACAGAACACTGAAGCTTTCTTT. It is translated as CASSVKRQNTEAFF.

This chain links TRBV6-6 with TRBJ2-7, with 14 nucleotides matching TRBD2. The ends lost 4 bases at V and 2 bases at J; junction bases unmatched: 4. Germline CDR1 and CDR2: MNHNY and SVGAGI (reference sequence). The CDR3 has 16 amino acids. The CDR3 sequence: CASSSLGLAGAYEQYF. The DNA for the CDR3 is TGTGCCAGCAGTTCCTTGGGACTAGCGGGAGCCTACGAGCAGTACTTC.

In nucleotides, the CDR3 is TGTGCCAGCAGTGTGGACAGGGGGCACTCACCCCTCCACTTT. Its translation is CASSVDRGHSPLHF. V gene TRBV27 combines with J gene TRBJ1-6, with TRBD1 identical over 11 bases. The CDR3 has 14 amino acids. Germline CDR1 is MNHEY and CDR2 is SMNVEV (reference sequence). Trimming cost V 5 bases and J 10 bases; bases outside gene matches: 4.